Listed below are T cell receptor beta chains from one sample, sequenced in a study of blood T cell repertoires in COVID-19. Produced via immunoSEQ multiplex PCR; TCRdb's table is partial and in-frame only. The sample includes 150,000 to 200,000 clones, about 80% of them seen just once. The material sequenced was PBMCs or T cells enriched from blood (not recorded which). These receptors all stem from a man aged 50 to 60 who had recovered from COVID-19. CDR3s include the opening cysteine and the closing phenylalanine or tryptophan.

TRBV9	TRBJ2-3	13	CASSVQGADTQYF
TRBV7-9	TRBJ1-4	17	CASSLRRGVIANEKLFF
TRBV7-2	TRBJ2-5	14	CASSLRTISETQYF
TRBV5-1	TRBJ2-7	13	CASNLASGYEQYF
TRBV5-1	TRBJ2-3	15	CASSDQGRSTDTQYF
TRBV20-1	TRBJ1-5	13	CSASNAENQPQHF
TRBV11-2	TRBJ2-1	15	CASSLPRGARNEQFF
TRBV29-1	TRBJ1-2	13	CSVRGGSNYGYTF
TRBV10-3	TRBJ1-1	14	CAITAGLANTEAFF
TRBV3-1/TRBV3-2	TRBJ1-2	16	CASSQLPQTNRNGYTF
TRBV3-1/TRBV3-2	TRBJ2-7	18	CASSQLRRLAGGPSEQYF
TRBV28	TRBJ2-7	14	CASRGQGGFYEQYF
TRBV5-1	TRBJ1-6	15	CASSSGTGRNSPLHF
TRBV25-1	TRBJ2-7	15	CASSDQRSGDYEQYF
TRBV19	TRBJ2-5	15	CASSVGGTLQETQYF
TRBV19	TRBJ2-5	17	CASSIVGEVTYQETQYF
TRBV28	TRBJ2-5	14	CASSLIQGAQTQYF
TRBV2	TRBJ2-5	14	CASSARDRGWTQYF
TRBV28	TRBJ1-1	13	CASSSEGVTEAFF
TRBV11-2	TRBJ2-1	16	CASSLGGQASYNEQFF
TRBV20-1	TRBJ2-2	11	CSATGAGELFF
TRBV15	TRBJ2-3	13	CATSRDRVDTQYF
TRBV19	TRBJ2-7	14	CASSYDRAQHEQYF
TRBV3-1/TRBV3-2	TRBJ2-4	13	CASSQEGLNIQYF
TRBV24-1	TRBJ1-4	14	CATSEVGGNEKLFF
TRBV7-3	TRBJ2-7	14	CASSPAGGPFEQYF
TRBV28	TRBJ2-2	16	CASFWSGSGPAGELFF
TRBV20-1	TRBJ2-7	11	CSALASYEQYF